Below, 17 T cell receptor beta chains from the same sample are listed, as sequenced in a study of Graves' ophthalmopathy and Graves' hyperthyroidism. Amplification of the TCR beta CDR3 regions used RNA transcripts (as template). First-round RT-PCR with HTBI primers preceded a second-round multiplex PCR. TCRdb itself ran the multiplex PCR reads through MiXCR, one entry per CDR3 protein. The table lists about 1.2 million distinct CDR3 sequences, about 38% of them singletons. Sequencing was carried out using peripheral blood or thyroid tissue (not recorded which). These receptors were collected from an adult man with Graves' hyperthyroidism.

CDR3 coding DNA: TGTGCCAGCAGCGGTTTGGGGACAGGGTCCCACGAGCAGTACTTC. Protein sequence: CASSGLGTGSHEQYF. V gene TRBV10-3 combines with J gene TRBJ2-7; 9 bases are a match to TRBD1. Trimming removed 10 bases from V and 5 bases from J; junction bases left unmatched: 15. CDR1 and CDR2 from the germline V gene are ENHRY and SYGVKD. The CDR3 contains 15 residues.

V usage is TRBV10-3 and J usage is TRBJ2-1; possibly TRBD1 for D (6 bases). V gave up 6 bases and J gave up 8 bases, with 11 bases separating them. CDR1 is ENHRY and CDR2 is SYGVKD in the germline V gene. The CDR3 length is 12 residues. Here the CDR3 reads CAIRGQQDEQFF. CDR3 DNA sequence: TGTGCCATCAGGGGACAACAGGATGAGCAGTTCTTC.

This clonotype has at least ten counts. V is TRBV29-1 and J is TRBJ1-4, with 9 nucleotides matching TRBD1. The V segment lost 0 bases and the J segment 7 bases; nucleotides outside the gene matches: 9. This CDR3 has 16 residues. Germline assignment: CDR1 SQVTM and CDR2 ANQGSEA. Written as DNA, the CDR3 is TGCAGCGTTGAAGATCGGGGGACAGGGTGGGGTGAAAAACTGTTTTTT. This translates into CSVEDRGTGWGEKLFF.

This clonotype was detected only a few times. CDR3 region: CASVREPLDTEAFF. CDR3 in DNA: TGCGCCAGCGTGAGGGAACCCCTCGACACTGAAGCTTTCTTT. The rearrangement uses TRBV5-1 and TRBJ1-1; D is uncertain. Germline CDR1 and CDR2: SGHRS and YFSETQ. The ends were cut back, 7 bases at V and 3 bases at J, with 16 bases in the middle. The CDR3 spans 14 residues.

This clonotype was picked up many times. The CDR3 coding sequence is TGTGCCAGCAGTGTGACCGGGGAGCTGTTTTTT. It translates to CASSVTGELFF. The chain combines TRBV2 with TRBJ2-2; D is undetermined. Germline CDR1 is SNHLY and CDR2 is FYNNEI. The CDR3 loop spans 11 amino acids. The germline V and J ends were trimmed by 4 bases and 5 bases, with 2 bases remaining between them.

This clonotype was seen at least ten times. This chain connects TRBV5-1 to TRBJ2-7, with 9 bases aligning to TRBD1. Germline V gene data show CDR1 as SGHRS and CDR2 as YFSETQ. CDR3 length: 13 amino acids. V lost 3 bases to trimming and J lost 4 bases; unmatched junction nucleotides: 2. CDR3 DNA sequence: TGCGCCAGCAGCTGGGACAGGGAGTACGAGCAGTACTTC. Translated: CASSWDREYEQYF.

Ten or more counts support this clonotype. This CDR3 is CATKAGGPRTGELFF. The CDR3 nucleotides read TGTGCCACGAAAGCGGGGGGGCCTCGCACCGGGGAGCTGTTTTTT. This sequence joins TRBV24-1 and TRBJ2-2, with 10 positions matching TRBD2. V lost 10 bases to trimming and J lost 4 bases; unmatched junction nucleotides: 8. Germline lookup yields CDR1 KGHDR and CDR2 SFDVKD. CDR3 length equals 15 residues.

This clonotype came up many times. This chain uses TRBV25-1 with TRBJ2-7, with TRBD2 identical over 8 bases. J gave up 5 bases and V 3 bases, and 6 bases lay outside the gene matches. The CDR3 has 14 amino acids. Germline loops: CDR1 MGHDK, CDR2 SYGVNS. The CDR3 DNA reads as TGTGCCAGCAGTGAGCCCGGGACTAGTAACGAGCAGTACTTC. This sequence encodes CASSEPGTSNEQYF.

This clonotype was observed at least ten times. This chain links TRBV6-2 or TRBV6-3 with TRBJ1-1, with 9 bases lining up with TRBD1. V lost 6 bases and J lost 2; bases outside the gene matches: 4. The CDR3 has 14 residues. Per the germline V gene, CDR1 is MNHEY and CDR2 is SVGEGT. The CDR3 DNA reads as TGTGCCAGCAGATCACAGGGGGCTAACACTGAAGCTTTCTTT. Its protein is CASRSQGANTEAFF.

This clonotype appeared a few times. This chain links TRBV6-5 with TRBJ1-5; D perhaps matches TRBD1 (6 bases). Germline V lookup: CDR1 MNHEY, CDR2 SVGAGI. V lost 6 bases and J 3 bases, leaving 9 bases between the germline ends. CDR3 length equals 13 residues. Written as DNA, the CDR3 is TGTGCCAGCAGCAGGGACACCAATCAGCCCCAGCATTTT. Amino acids: CASSRDTNQPQHF.

The genes are TRBV10-2 and TRBJ2-5; possibly TRBD1 for D (5 bases). Trimming stripped 3 bases from V and 1 base from J, with 9 bases between. The CDR3 has 14 residues. Germline V CDR1 and CDR2: WSHSY, SAAADI. CDR3 in amino acids: CASSDQGSQETQYF. CDR3 bases: TGCGCCAGCAGTGACCAGGGATCCCAAGAGACCCAGTACTTC.

In its sample, this clonotype was seen a few times. The rearrangement joins TRBV6-5 to TRBJ2-5, with 7 nucleotides matching TRBD2. Per the germline V gene, CDR1 is MNHEY and CDR2 is SVGAGI. The J segment lost 3 bases and the V segment lost 0 bases, leaving 10 bases of the junction unmatched. This CDR3 is built from 17 residues. DNA for the CDR3: TGTGCCAGCAGTTACTCGATGGGGGGGAGGCGGAAAGAGACCCAGTACTTC. It yields the protein CASSYSMGGRRKETQYF.

The CDR3 DNA reads TGTGCCAGCAGTACCATCGACGGGGATTCACCCCTCCACTTT. It specifies CASSTIDGDSPLHF. This chain connects TRBV27 to TRBJ1-6; D is ambiguous. CDR3 length: 14 amino acids. Trimming took 5 bases from V and 8 from J, leaving 13 bases between them. Germline V gene sequence: CDR1 MNHEY, CDR2 SMNVEV (reference sequence).

This chain uses TRBV20-1 with TRBJ2-7; 11 bases align to TRBD1. This CDR3 comprises 13 residues. Germline values: CDR1 DFQATT, CDR2 SNEGSKA (reference sequence). With V trimmed by 6 bases and J by 4 bases, 5 bases remained unmatched. CDR3 nucleotide sequence: TGCAGTGCCACCGGACAGGGGGCTTACGAGCAGTACTTC. Translation: CSATGQGAYEQYF.

V usage is TRBV20-1 and J usage is TRBJ1-5, with a possible D match to TRBD1 (5 bases). The germline V and J ends were trimmed by 8 bases and 8 bases, with 7 bases remaining between them. CDR1 is DFQATT, CDR2 SNEGSKA, per germline (reference sequence). CDR3 length: 9 residues. The CDR3 DNA reads TGCAGTTTAGGGGAGCCCCAGCATTTT. It codes for CSLGEPQHF.

This chain uses TRBV20-1 with TRBJ1-2; D is ambiguous. This CDR3 contains 11 residues. The germline V and J ends were trimmed by 6 bases and 7 bases, with 12 bases remaining between them. CDR1 is DFQATT, CDR2 SNEGSKA, per germline (reference sequence). CDR3 nucleotides: TGCAGTGCCTCGCTTGGGATTGGCTACACCTTC. As protein: CSASLGIGYTF.

This clonotype was seen repeatedly, ten times or more. V usage is TRBV9 and J usage is TRBJ1-1; perhaps TRBD1 as D (5 bases). Germline CDR1 and CDR2: SGDLS and YYNGEE. V gave up 1 base and J gave up 1 base, with 11 bases separating them. The CDR3 runs to 15 residues. As DNA, the CDR3 is TGTGCCAGCAGCGTACAGGGCTTCGAGAACACTGAAGCTTTCTTT. It is translated as CASSVQGFENTEAFF.